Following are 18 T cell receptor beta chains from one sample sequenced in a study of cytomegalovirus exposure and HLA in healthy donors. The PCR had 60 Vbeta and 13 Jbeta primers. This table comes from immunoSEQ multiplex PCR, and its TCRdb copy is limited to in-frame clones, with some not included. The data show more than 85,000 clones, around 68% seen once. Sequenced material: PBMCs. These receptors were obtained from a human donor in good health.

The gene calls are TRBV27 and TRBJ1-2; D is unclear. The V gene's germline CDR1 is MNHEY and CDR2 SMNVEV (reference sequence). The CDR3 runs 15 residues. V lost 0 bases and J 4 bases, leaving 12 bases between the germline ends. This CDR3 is CASSLSPRGSYGYTF. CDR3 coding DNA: TGTGCCAGCAGTTTATCTCCCCGAGGGAGCTATGGCTACACCTTC.

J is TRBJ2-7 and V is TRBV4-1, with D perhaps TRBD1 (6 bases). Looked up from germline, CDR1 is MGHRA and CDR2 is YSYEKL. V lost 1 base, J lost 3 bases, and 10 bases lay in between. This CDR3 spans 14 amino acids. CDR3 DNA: TGCGCCAGCAGCCAAGTGGTCAGGGGCTACGAGCAGTACTTC. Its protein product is CASSQVVRGYEQYF.

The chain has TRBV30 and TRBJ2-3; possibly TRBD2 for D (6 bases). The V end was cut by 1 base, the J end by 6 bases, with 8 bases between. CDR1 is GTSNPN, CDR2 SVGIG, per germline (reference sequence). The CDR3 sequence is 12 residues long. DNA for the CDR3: TGTGCCTGGAGTGGACGGGGGGATACGCAGTATTTT. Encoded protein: CAWSGRGDTQYF.

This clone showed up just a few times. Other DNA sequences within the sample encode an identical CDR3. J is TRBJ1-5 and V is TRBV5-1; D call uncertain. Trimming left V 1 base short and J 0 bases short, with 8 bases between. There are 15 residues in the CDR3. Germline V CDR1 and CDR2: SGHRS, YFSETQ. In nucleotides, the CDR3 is TGCGCCAGCAGCTTGACCGGGAATAGCAATCAGCCCCAGCATTTT. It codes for CASSLTGNSNQPQHF.

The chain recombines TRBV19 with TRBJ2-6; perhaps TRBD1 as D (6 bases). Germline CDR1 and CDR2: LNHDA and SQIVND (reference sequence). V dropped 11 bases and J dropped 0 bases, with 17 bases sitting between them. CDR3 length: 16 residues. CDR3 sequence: CAPRRQVDSGANVLTF. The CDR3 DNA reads TGTGCCCCTCGTCGACAGGTTGACTCTGGGGCCAACGTCCTGACTTTC.

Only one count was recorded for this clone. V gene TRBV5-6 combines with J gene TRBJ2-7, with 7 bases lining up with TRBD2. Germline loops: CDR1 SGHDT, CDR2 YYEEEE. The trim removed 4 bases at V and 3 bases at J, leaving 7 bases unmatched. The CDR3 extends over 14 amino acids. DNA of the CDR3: TGTGCCAGCAGCGGAGCGGGGCAGAACTACGAGCAGTACTTC. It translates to CASSGAGQNYEQYF.

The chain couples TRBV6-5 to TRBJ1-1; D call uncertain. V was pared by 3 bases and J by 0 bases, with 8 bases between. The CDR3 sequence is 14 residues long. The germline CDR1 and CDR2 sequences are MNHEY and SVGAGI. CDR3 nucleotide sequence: TGTGCCAGCAGTTATTCGGGATTGAACACTGAAGCTTTCTTT. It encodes CASSYSGLNTEAFF.

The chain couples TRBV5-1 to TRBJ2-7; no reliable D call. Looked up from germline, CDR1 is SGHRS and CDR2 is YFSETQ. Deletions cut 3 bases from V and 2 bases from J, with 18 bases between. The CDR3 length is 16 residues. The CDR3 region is CASSSTDAQPAYEQYF. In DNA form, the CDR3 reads TGCGCCAGCAGCTCTACCGACGCACAGCCAGCCTACGAGCAGTACTTC.

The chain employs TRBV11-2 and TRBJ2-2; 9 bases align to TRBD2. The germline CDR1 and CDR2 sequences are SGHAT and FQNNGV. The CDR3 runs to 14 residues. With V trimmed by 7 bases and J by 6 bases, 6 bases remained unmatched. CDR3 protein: CASKGLASSGELFF. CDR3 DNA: TGTGCCAGCAAGGGACTAGCTTCATCCGGGGAGCTGTTTTTT.

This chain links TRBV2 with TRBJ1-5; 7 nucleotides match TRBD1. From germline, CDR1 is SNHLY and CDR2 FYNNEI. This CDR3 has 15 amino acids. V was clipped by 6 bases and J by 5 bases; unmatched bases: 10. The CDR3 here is CASSPQGRSDQPQHF. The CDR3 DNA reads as TGTGCCAGCAGCCCACAGGGGAGGTCGGATCAGCCCCAGCATTTT.

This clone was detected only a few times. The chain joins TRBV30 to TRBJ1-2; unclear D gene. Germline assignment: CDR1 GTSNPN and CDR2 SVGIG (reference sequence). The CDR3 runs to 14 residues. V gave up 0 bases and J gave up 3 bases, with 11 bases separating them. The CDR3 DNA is TGTGCCTGGAGTGTACTAGGGTTCGACTATGGCTACACCTTC. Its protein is CAWSVLGFDYGYTF.

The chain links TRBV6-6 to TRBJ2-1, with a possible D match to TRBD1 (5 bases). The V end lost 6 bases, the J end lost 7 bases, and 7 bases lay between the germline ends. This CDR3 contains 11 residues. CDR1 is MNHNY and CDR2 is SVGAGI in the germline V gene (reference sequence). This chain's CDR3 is CASRQVNEQFF. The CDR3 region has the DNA TGTGCCAGCAGACAGGTAAATGAGCAGTTCTTC.

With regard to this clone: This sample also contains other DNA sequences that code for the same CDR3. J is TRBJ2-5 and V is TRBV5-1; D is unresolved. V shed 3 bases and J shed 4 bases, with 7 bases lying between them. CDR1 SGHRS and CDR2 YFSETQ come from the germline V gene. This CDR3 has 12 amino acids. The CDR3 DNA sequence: TGCGCCAGCAGCTCTCCCCGAGAGACCCAGTACTTC. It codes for CASSSPRETQYF.

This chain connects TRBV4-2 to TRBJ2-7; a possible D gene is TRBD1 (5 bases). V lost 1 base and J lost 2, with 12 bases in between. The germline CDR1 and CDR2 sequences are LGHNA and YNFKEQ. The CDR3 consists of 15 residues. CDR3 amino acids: CASSQVKDTAYEQYF. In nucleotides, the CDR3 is TGTGCCAGCAGCCAAGTCAAGGACACCGCCTACGAGCAGTACTTC.

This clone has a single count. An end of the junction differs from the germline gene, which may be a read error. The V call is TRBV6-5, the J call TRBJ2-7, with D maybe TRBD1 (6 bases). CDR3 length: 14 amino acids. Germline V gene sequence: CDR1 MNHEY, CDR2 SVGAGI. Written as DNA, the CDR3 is TGTGCCGGCAGTAACTCCGGGACACCTTACGAGCAGTACTTC. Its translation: CAGSNSGTPYEQYF.

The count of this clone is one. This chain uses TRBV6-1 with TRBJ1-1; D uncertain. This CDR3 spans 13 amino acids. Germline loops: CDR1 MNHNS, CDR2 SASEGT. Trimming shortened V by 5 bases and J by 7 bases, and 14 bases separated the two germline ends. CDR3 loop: CASSTRHLVEAFF. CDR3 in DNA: TGTGCCAGCAGTACCCGACATCTGGTTGAAGCTTTCTTT.

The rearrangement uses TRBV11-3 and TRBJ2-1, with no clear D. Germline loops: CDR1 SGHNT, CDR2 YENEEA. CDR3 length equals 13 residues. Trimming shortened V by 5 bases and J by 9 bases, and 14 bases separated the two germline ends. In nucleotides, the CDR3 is TGTGCCAGCAGCACTTCCCCGTTGGTTGAGCAGTTCTTC. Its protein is CASSTSPLVEQFF.

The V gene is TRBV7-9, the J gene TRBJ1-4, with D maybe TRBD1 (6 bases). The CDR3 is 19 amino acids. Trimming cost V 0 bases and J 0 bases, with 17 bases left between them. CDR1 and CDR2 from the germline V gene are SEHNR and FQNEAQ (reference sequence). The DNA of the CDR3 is TGTGCCAGCAGCTTAGCCCGGACAGCCGATACCTCAACTAATGAAAAACTGTTTTTT. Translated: CASSLARTADTSTNEKLFF.